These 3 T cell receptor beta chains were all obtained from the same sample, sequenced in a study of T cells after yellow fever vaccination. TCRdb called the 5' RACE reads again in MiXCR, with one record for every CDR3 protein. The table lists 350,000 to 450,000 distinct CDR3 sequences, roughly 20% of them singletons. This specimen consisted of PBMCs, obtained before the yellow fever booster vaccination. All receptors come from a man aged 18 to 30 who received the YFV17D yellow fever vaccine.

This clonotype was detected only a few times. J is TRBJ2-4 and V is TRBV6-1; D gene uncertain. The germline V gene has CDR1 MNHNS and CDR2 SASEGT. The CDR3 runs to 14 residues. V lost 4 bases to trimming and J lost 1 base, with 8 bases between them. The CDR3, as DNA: TGTGCCAGCAGTGGGGTTACGGCCAAAAACATTCAGTACTTC. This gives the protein CASSGVTAKNIQYF.

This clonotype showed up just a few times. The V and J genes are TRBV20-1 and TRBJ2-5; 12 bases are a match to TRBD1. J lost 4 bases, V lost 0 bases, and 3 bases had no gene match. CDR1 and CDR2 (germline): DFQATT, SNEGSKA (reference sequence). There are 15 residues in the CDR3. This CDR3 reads CSARDGDRGRETQYF. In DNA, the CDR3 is TGCAGTGCTAGAGATGGGGACAGGGGGCGAGAGACCCAGTACTTC.

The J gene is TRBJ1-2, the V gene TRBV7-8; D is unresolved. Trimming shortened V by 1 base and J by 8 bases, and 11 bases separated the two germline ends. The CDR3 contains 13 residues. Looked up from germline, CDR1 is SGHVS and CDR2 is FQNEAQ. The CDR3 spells CASSLDTVYGYTF. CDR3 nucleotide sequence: TGTGCCAGCAGCTTAGACACGGTCTACGGCTACACCTTC.